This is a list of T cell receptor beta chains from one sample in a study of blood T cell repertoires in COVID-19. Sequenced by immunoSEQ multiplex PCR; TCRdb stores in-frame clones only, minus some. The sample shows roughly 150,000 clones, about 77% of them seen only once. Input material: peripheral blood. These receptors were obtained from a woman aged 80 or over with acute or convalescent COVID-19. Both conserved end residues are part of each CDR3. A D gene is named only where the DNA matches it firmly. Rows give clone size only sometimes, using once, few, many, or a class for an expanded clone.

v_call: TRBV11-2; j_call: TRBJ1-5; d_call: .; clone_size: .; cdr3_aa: CASSSEGLNQPQHF; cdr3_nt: TGTGCCAGCAGCTCGGAGGGGCTGAATCAGCCCCAGCATTTT
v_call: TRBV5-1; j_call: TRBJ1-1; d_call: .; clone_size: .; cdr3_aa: CASSLGSFTTWAAEAFF; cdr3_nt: TGCGCCAGCAGCTTGGGGTCCTTCACGACCTGGGCAGCTGAAGCTTTCTTT
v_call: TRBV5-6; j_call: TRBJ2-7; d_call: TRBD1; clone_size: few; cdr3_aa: CASSLGTGGYEQYF; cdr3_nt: TGTGCCAGCAGCTTGGGGACAGGGGGGTACGAGCAGTACTTC
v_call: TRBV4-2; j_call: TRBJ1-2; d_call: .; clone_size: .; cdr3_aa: CASSQDPWQVNYGYTF; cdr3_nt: TGTGCCAGCAGCCAAGATCCGTGGCAGGTCAACTATGGCTACACCTTC
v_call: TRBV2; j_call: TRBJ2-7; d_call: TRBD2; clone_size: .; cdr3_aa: CASTLAGAIRGEQYF; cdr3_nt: TGTGCCAGCACCTTAGCGGGAGCAATCCGCGGCGAGCAGTACTTC
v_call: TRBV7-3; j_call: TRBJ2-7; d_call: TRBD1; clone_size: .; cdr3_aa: CASSIQAGTAYEQYF; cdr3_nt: TGTGCCAGCAGCATCCAGGCCGGGACAGCATACGAGCAGTACTTC
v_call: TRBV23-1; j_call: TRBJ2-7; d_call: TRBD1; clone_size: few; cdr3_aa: CASSRAGTVSYEQYF; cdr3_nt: TGCGCCAGCAGTCGCGCCGGGACAGTTTCCTACGAGCAGTACTTC
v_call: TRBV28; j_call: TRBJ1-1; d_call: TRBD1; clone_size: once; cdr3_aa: CASRTTGGWGTEAFF; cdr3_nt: TGTGCCAGCAGAACGACAGGGGGCTGGGGCACTGAAGCTTTCTTT
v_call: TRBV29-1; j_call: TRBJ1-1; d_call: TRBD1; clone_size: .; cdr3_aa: CSVRGQGLLNTEAFF; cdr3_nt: TGCAGCGTCCGCGGACAGGGGCTCCTGAACACTGAAGCTTTCTTT
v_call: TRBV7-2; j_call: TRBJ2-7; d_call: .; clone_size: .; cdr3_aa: CASSARTALTYEQYF; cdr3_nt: TGTGCCAGCAGCGCCCGGACAGCCCTTACCTACGAGCAGTACTTC
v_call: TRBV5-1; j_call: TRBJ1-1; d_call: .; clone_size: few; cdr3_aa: CASSYLTGSGTEAFF; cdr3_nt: TGCGCCAGCAGCTACCTAACAGGTTCAGGCACTGAAGCTTTCTTT
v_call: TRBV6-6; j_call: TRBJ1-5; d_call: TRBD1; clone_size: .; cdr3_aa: CASNPRAGGDQPQHF; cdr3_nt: TGTGCCAGCAACCCAAGGGCAGGGGGCGATCAGCCCCAGCATTTT
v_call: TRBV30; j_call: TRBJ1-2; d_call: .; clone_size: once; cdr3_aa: CAWSVQGVGGYTF; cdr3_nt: TGTGCCTGGAGTGTACAGGGAGTAGGTGGCTACACCTTC
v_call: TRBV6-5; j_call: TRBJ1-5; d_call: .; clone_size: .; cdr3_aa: CASSYSYRARDQPQHF; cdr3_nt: TGTGCCAGCAGTTACTCGTACAGGGCCCGAGATCAGCCCCAGCATTTT
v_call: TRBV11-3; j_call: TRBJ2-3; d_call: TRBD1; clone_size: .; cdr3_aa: CASSPRTGGTDTQYF; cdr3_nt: TGTGCCAGCAGCCCAAGGACAGGGGGCACAGATACGCAGTATTTT
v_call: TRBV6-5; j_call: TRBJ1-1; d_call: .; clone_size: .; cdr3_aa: CASTTDSRLNTEAFF; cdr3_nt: TGTGCCAGCACCACGGACAGTAGATTGAACACTGAAGCTTTCTTT
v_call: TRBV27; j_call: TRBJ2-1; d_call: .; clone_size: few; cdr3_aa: CASSLSAASEQFF; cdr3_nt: TGTGCCAGCAGTTTATCGGCCGCCAGTGAGCAGTTCTTC
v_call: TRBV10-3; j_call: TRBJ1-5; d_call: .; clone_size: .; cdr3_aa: CAISEGGADQPQHF; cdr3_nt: TGTGCCATCAGTGAGGGAGGGGCGGATCAGCCCCAGCATTTT
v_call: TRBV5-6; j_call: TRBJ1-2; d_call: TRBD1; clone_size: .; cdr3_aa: CASSAGTGGAFGYTF; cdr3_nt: TGTGCCAGCAGCGCCGGGACAGGGGGCGCTTTTGGCTACACCTTC
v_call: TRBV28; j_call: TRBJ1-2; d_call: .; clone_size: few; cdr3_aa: CASSLPSDSYGYTF; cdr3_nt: TGTGCCAGCAGTTTACCCTCGGACAGCTATGGCTACACCTTC
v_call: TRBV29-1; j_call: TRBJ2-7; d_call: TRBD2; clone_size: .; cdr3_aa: CSGLTSGRVGEQYF; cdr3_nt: TGCAGCGGACTTACTAGCGGGAGGGTAGGCGAGCAGTACTTC
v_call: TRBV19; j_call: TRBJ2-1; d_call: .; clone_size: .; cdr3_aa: CASSKTSSEQFF; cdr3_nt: TGTGCCAGTAGTAAAACTAGTTCTGAGCAGTTCTTC
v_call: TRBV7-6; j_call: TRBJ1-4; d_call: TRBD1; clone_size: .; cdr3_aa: CASSHYRGSNEKLFF; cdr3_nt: TGTGCCAGCAGCCACTACAGGGGCAGTAATGAAAAACTGTTTTTT